The clone carrying this T cell receptor (beta chain) turned up a few times. Its antigen is not known. Here immunoSEQ multiplex PCR was the method, and the copy in TCRdb shows in-frame clones only, minus some. The table records more than 2,500 clones, approximately 24% of them present only once. This sample was taken from a study of T cells in localized non-small cell lung cancer. Whole-study results and caveats: Multi-region tumor sequencing was not done, so intratumor heterogeneity could not be excluded. Greater blood T cell density accompanied longer overall survival. Uninvolved adjacent lung had the highest recorded T cell clonality, with tumor below it. Paired adjacent lung recovered a median roughly 56 of the top 100 tumor clones.

Sequencing used lung tumor tissue, obtained before any cancer treatment. This receptor was obtained from a male donor older than 55 with stage II lung adenocarcinoma.

Written as DNA, the CDR3 is TGTGCCTGGACTAAAGTTAGGGACAGGGTGCCCGAGCAGTACTTC. This codes for CAWTKVRDRVPEQYF. The V and J genes are TRBV30 and TRBJ2-7, with TRBD1 matching 9 bases. The V gene end was trimmed by 4 bases and the J gene end by 6 bases; junction bases not matched to a gene: 13. The germline CDR1 and CDR2 sequences are GTSNPN and SVGIG (reference sequence). The CDR3 has 15 residues.